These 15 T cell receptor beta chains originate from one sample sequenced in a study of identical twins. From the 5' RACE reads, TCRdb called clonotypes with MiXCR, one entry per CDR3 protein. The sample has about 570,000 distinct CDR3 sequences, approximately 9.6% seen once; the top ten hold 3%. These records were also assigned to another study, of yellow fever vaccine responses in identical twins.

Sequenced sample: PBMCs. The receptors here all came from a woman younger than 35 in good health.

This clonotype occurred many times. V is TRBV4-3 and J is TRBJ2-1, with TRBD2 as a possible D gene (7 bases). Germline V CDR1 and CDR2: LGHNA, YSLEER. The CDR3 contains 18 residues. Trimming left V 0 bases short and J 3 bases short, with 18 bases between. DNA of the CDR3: TGCGCCAGCAGCCAAGATCCGGAGCGGGGAGGGGGCTACAATGAGCAGTTCTTC. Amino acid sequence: CASSQDPERGGGYNEQFF.

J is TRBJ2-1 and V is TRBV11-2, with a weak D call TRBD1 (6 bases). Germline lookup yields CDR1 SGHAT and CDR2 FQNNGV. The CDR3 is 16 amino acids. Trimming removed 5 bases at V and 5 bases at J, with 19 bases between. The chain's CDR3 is CASSPPTGTKDNEQFF. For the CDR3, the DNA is TGTGCCAGCAGCCCCCCAACCGGGACAAAGGACAATGAGCAGTTCTTC. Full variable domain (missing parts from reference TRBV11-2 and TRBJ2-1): EAGVAQSPRYKIIEKRQSVAFWCNPISGHATLYWYQQILGQGPKLLIQFQNNGVVDDSQLPKDRFSAERLKGVDSTLKIQPAKLEDSAVYLCASSPPTGTKDNEQFFGPGTRLTVL.

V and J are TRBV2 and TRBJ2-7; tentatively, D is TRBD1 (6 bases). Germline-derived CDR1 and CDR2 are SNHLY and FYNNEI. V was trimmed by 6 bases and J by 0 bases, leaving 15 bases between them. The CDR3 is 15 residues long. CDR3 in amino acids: CASRAVGDISYEQYF. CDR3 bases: TGTGCCAGCAGGGCCGTGGGGGACATCTCCTACGAGCAGTACTTC. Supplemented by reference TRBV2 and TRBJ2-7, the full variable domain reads EPEVTQTPSHQVTQMGQEVILRCVPISNHLYFYWYRQILGQKVEFLVSFYNNEISEKSEIFDDQFSVERPDGSNFTLKIRSTKLEDSAMYFCASRAVGDISYEQYFGPGTRLTVT.

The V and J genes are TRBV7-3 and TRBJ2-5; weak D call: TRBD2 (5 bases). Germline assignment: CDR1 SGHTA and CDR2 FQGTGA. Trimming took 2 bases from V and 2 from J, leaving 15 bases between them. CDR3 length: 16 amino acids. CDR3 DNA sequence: TGTGCCAGCAGCTTATACCCTGGACTGGAACAAGAGACCCAGTACTTC. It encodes CASSLYPGLEQETQYF.

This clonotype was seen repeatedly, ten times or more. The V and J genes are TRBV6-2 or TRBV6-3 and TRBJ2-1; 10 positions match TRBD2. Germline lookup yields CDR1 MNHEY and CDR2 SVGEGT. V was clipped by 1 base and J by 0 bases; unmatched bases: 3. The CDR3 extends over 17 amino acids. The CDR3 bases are TGTGCCAGCAGTTACTATCCTAGCGGGAGCTCCTACAATGAGCAGTTCTTC. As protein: CASSYYPSGSSYNEQFF.

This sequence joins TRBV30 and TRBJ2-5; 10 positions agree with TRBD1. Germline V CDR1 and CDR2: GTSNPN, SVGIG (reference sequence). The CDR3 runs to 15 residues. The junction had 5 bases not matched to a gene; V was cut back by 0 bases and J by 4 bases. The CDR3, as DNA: TGTGCCTGGAGTGTACCGACAGGGGGCCCAGAGACCCAGTACTTC. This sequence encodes CAWSVPTGGPETQYF. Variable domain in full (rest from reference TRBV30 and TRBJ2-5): SQTIHQWPATLVQPVGSPLSLECTVEGTSNPNLYWYRQAAGRGLQLLFYSVGIGQISSEVPQNLSASRPQDRQFILSSKKLLLSDSGFYLCAWSVPTGGPETQYFGPGTRLLVL.

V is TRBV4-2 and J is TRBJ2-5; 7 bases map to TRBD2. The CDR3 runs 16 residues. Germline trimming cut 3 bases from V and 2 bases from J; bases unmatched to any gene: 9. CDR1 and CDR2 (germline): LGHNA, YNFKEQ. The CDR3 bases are TGTGCCAGCAGCCAGGGGCGCGGGAGTGGGCAAGAGACCCAGTACTTC. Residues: CASSQGRGSGQETQYF.

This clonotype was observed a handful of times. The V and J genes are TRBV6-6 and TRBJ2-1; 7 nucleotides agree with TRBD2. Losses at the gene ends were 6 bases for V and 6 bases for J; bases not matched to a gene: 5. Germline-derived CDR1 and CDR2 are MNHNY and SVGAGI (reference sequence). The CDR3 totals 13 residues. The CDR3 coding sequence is TGTGCCAGCAGGACCTCGGGGGGCAATGAGCAGTTCTTC. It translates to CASRTSGGNEQFF.

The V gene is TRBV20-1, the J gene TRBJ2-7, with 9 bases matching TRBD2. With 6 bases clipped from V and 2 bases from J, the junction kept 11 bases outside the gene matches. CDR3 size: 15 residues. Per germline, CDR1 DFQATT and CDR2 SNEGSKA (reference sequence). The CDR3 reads CSAGLLAGITYEQYF. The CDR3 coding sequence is TGCAGTGCGGGACTCCTAGCGGGAATCACCTACGAGCAGTACTTC.

The CDR3 region has the DNA TGTGCCACCAGCAGAGAATTGGGTTTTTACGAGCAGTACTTC. Its protein product is CATSRELGFYEQYF. The chain carries TRBV15 and TRBJ2-7; D is undetermined. Germline V gene data show CDR1 as LNHNV and CDR2 as YYDKDF (reference sequence). This CDR3 comprises 14 residues. The V end lost 0 bases, the J end lost 4 bases, and 10 bases lay between the germline ends.

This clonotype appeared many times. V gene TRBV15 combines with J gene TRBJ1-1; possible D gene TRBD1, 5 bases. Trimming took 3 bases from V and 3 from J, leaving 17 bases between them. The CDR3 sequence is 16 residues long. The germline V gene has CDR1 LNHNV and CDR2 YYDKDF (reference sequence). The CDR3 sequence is CATSSGRGGFHTEAFF. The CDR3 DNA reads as TGTGCCACCAGCAGTGGGAGGGGTGGGTTCCACACTGAAGCTTTCTTT.

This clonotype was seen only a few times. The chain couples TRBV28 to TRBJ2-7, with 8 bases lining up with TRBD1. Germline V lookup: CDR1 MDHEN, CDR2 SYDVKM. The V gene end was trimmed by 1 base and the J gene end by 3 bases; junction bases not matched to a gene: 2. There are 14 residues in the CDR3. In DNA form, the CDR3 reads TGTGCCAGCAGTTTATCGGGACAGGACTACGAGCAGTACTTC. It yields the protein CASSLSGQDYEQYF.

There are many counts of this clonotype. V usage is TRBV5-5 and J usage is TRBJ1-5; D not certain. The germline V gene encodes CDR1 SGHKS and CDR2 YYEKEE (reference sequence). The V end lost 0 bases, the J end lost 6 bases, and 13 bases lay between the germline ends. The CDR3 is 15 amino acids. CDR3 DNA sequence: TGTGCCAGCAGCTTGGGCCATTCAGTGTCTCAGCCCCAGCATTTT. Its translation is CASSLGHSVSQPQHF.

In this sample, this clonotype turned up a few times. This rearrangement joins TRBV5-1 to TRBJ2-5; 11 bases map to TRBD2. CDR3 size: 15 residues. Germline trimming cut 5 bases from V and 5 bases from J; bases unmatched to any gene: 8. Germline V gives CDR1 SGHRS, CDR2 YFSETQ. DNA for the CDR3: TGCGCCAGCAGTTTTAGCGGGGGGGCCGCGGAGACCCAGTACTTC. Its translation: CASSFSGGAAETQYF.

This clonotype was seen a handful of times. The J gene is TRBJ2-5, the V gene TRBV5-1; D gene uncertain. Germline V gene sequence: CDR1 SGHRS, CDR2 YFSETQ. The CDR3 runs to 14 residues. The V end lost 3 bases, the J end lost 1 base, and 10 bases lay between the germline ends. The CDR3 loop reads CASSSPSTQETQYF. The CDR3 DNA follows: TGCGCCAGCAGCTCACCTAGTACCCAAGAGACCCAGTACTTC.